This TCR beta chain was observed in a study of alternative splicing in chronic myeloid leukemia remission (dated by TCRdb to 2019 to 2021). For the study in its entirety: Peripheral blood from chronic-phase CML patients at diagnosis and remission was profiled by RNA sequencing and compared with healthy donors. The median age was around 51 years at diagnosis and under 60 at remission, while healthy controls had a median age of 37. Female/male counts of 11/5 were recorded for diagnosis samples, 8/3 for remission samples and 2/4 for controls. Trizol was used to extract total RNA from peripheral blood mononuclear cells of diagnosis, remission and control samples.

Worth noting for this clonotype: The antigen it binds to is not known.

The CDR3 runs 17 residues from the cysteine to the phenylalanine. No DNA appears here. In the germline V gene (reference sequence), CDR1 corresponds to WNHNN and CDR2 to SYGVQD. Peripheral blood from about 6 healthy donors served as normal controls. Receptor amplification or capture employed bulk RNA-seq. The TruSeq Stranded RNA sample prep kit was used to generate libraries of poly-A-enriched mRNA from an input of roughly 0.9 ug total RNA. Each sample was sequenced in triplicate using paired-end sequencing on a HiSeq 2500. A read length of 125 nucleotides per mate was used for RNA-seq. Per the authors' processing: Reads were trimmed and aligned to hg38 with STAR v2.7, with quality control by FASTQC, RSeQC and multiqc. Salmon 0.14.1 was used to quantify gene expression levels as transcripts per million (TPM). The results of principal component analysis suggested that neither trial, library batch, sequencing batch, treatment regimen nor sex drove the transcriptomic profiles. After reprocessing by TCRdb, each CDR3 protein sequence is one entry, and no DNA is given. Here the V and J calls rest on TCRdb's processing, not on the authors' analysis. The sample has about 320 distinct CDR3 sequences on record, about 95% of them singletons. The biggest ten clones account for approximately 14% of the sample.

Results the study describes overall, beyond this receptor: At remission, blood cell composition was reshaped to resemble that of the lymphoid cell-enriched normal controls. Strong differences in blood cell composition were observed between timepoints, with a shift from myeloid progenitor enrichment at diagnosis to mature lymphoid enrichment at remission.

The sequencing sample was made of PBMCs. This sequence originates from a person aged 25 to 49 in good health. In this chain, TRBV10-1 is recombined with TRBJ1-5. The CDR3: CASRGDSPRRGNQPQHF.